Presented here are 24 T cell receptor beta chains from one specimen sequenced in a study of human T cells and chemical hapten exposure. TCRdb re-called the RACE reads with MiXCR, one entry per CDR3 protein. The top ten hold under 1.5% of the sample, which has about 82,000 distinct CDR3 sequences, 6.5% to 8% seen once. The time point: patch test 2, 6 weeks after DPC sensitization. The treatment here: therapeutic diphenylcyclopropenone sensitization with weekly scalp DPC. The sequences come from whole blood, collected in connection with sensitization to the hapten diphenylcyclopropenone (DPC). These receptors all stem from a woman aged 25 to 39 with alopecia areata. Some clones in this sample may be carry-over from other donors' samples.

The chain recombines TRBV5-1 with TRBJ2-4; D tentatively reads TRBD1 or TRBD2 (5 bases each). The CDR3 totals 18 residues. The germline V gene has CDR1 SGHRS and CDR2 YFSETQ. V lost 0 bases and J 0 bases, leaving 16 bases between the germline ends. CDR3 region: CASSLDSSWGIAKNIQYF. The CDR3 nucleotides read TGCGCCAGCAGCTTGGATTCTAGCTGGGGCATAGCCAAAAACATTCAGTACTTC. The complete variable domain, with remaining parts taken from reference TRBV5-1 and TRBJ2-4, reads KAGVTQTPRYLIKTRGQQVTLSCSPISGHRSVSWYQQTPGQGLQFLFEYFSETQRNKGNFPGRFSGRQFSNSRSEMNVSTLELGDSALYLCASSLDSSWGIAKNIQYFGAGTRLSVL.

This clonotype was seen at least ten times. The CDR3 DNA follows: TGTGCCAGCAGCGTAGACGAGGGAGGGTATCAGCCCCAGCATTTT. Translating gives CASSVDEGGYQPQHF. The gene calls are TRBV9 and TRBJ1-5; D unresolved. This CDR3 is 15 amino acids long. Germline-derived CDR1 and CDR2 are SGDLS and YYNGEE. The V end was cut by 0 bases, the J end by 5 bases, with 12 bases between.

This clonotype has just a few counts. The rearrangement links TRBV11-2 to TRBJ1-2; possibly TRBD1 for D (5 bases). CDR1 is SGHAT and CDR2 is FQNNGV in the germline V gene. V dropped 5 bases and J dropped 6 bases, with 13 bases sitting between them. The CDR3 is 13 amino acids. CDR3 sequence reads: CASSRDGLDGYTF. In DNA, the CDR3 is TGTGCCAGCAGCCGGGACGGACTTGATGGCTACACCTTC.

The CDR3 loop is CASSLGGRHNNEQFF. CDR3 bases: TGTGCCAGCAGCTTAGGAGGAAGGCATAACAATGAGCAGTTCTTC. The chain is built from TRBV7-2 and TRBJ2-1; no firm D call. Trimming shortened V by 1 base and J by 5 bases, and 12 bases separated the two germline ends. Germline V gene sequence: CDR1 SGHTA, CDR2 FQGNSA. The CDR3 loop spans 15 amino acids.

This clonotype was counted at least ten times. This chain joins TRBV20-1 and TRBJ2-3; 8 bases agree with TRBD2. V shed 2 bases and J 4 bases; nucleotides not matched to a gene: 5. The CDR3 extends over 14 amino acids. Germline-derived CDR1 and CDR2 are DFQATT and SNEGSKA (reference sequence). CDR3 protein: CSARTRREADTQYF. The CDR3 nucleotides are TGCAGTGCTAGAACCCGGCGGGAGGCAGATACGCAGTATTTT.

This clonotype was counted ten times or more. The chain couples TRBV2 to TRBJ1-5; 10 positions agree with TRBD1. The CDR3 is made up of 16 amino acids. Germline V gene lookup returns CDR1 SNHLY and CDR2 FYNNEI. J lost 4 bases, V lost 6 bases, and 9 bases had no gene match. The CDR3 sequence: CASRTGTGVRNQPQHF. CDR3 bases: TGTGCCAGCAGGACCGGGACAGGGGTCCGAAATCAGCCCCAGCATTTT.

The chain recombines TRBV6-1 with TRBJ1-2; D gene ambiguous. The CDR3 has 13 residues. Germline V CDR1 and CDR2: MNHNS, SASEGT. The V gene lost 1 base and the J gene lost 8 bases, with 11 bases spanning the gap. CDR3 bases: TGTGCCAGCAGTGAAGTGTCGGGGAACGGCTACACCTTC. It is translated as CASSEVSGNGYTF.

V usage is TRBV7-2 and J usage is TRBJ2-7; D may be TRBD2 (6 bases). V was shortened by 2 bases and J by 0 bases, with 8 bases between the two germline ends. Germline CDR1 reads SGHTA; CDR2 reads FQGNSA. This CDR3 region has 14 residues. In DNA form, the CDR3 reads TGTGCCAGCAGCTTATACGGGAGCTCCTACGAGCAGTACTTC. Residues: CASSLYGSSYEQYF.

This clonotype was detected a few times. This sequence joins TRBV7-9 and TRBJ1-1; TRBD1 aligns across 11 bases. The V and J ends lost 4 bases and 4 bases, in that order; junction bases with no gene match: 17. The CDR3 has 19 amino acids. Germline lookup yields CDR1 SEHNR and CDR2 FQNEAQ (reference sequence). For the CDR3, the DNA is TGTGCCAGCAGCTCACCCGACCAGTGGGACAGGGGGTCTGGCACTGAAGCTTTCTTT. Amino acids: CASSSPDQWDRGSGTEAFF.

This clonotype has a count of ten or more. This chain connects TRBV20-1 to TRBJ2-3; 7 bases map to TRBD2. This CDR3 has 16 residues. V trimming: 3 bases; J trimming: 0 bases; junction bases outside the gene matches: 9. CDR1 is DFQATT and CDR2 is SNEGSKA in the germline V gene (reference sequence). This CDR3 reads CSASLAGVISTDTQYF. CDR3 coding DNA: TGCAGTGCTAGTCTTGCGGGGGTCATCAGCACAGATACGCAGTATTTT.

This clonotype has ten or more counts. V gene TRBV11-2 combines with J gene TRBJ2-1, with 7 nucleotides matching TRBD2. The CDR3 has 16 residues. CDR1 is SGHAT and CDR2 is FQNNGV in the germline V gene. V shed 1 base and J 4 bases; nucleotides not matched to a gene: 7. The DNA for the CDR3 is TGTGCCAGCAGCTTAGGAAACCGGGGGGAATACAATGAGCAGTTCTTC. Translated, it gives CASSLGNRGEYNEQFF.

This clonotype is deemed medium-sized. The chain has TRBV6-4 and TRBJ2-3, with TRBD2 matching over 10 bases. Germline-derived CDR1 and CDR2 are MRHNA and SNTAGT. The CDR3 totals 15 residues. V shed 5 bases, J shed 0 bases, and the junction held 2 bases outside the gene matches. The CDR3, as DNA: TGTGCCAGCAGTTATAGCGGGGGGAGCACAGATACGCAGTATTTT. It is translated as CASSYSGGSTDTQYF.

This clonotype came up a few times. The chain couples TRBV5-5 to TRBJ1-2; TRBD1 aligns across 7 bases. The CDR3 extends over 17 amino acids. With V trimmed by 1 base and J by 8 bases, 17 bases remained unmatched. Germline V gives CDR1 SGHKS, CDR2 YYEKEE (reference sequence). CDR3 residues: CASSLMDRPTLTMGYTF. As DNA, the CDR3 is TGTGCCAGCAGCTTGATGGACAGGCCTACCTTAACTATGGGCTACACCTTC.

The table lists this clonotype with many counts. The chain is built from TRBV20-1 and TRBJ1-2; D is ambiguous. V was shortened by 6 bases and J by 3 bases, with 17 bases between the two germline ends. Germline CDR1 is DFQATT and CDR2 is SNEGSKA (reference sequence). This CDR3 contains 14 residues. The CDR3 bases are TGCAGTGCCGATACATCACAGACGGACTATGGCTACACCTTC. It translates to CSADTSQTDYGYTF.

Concerning this clonotype itself: A much larger clone is a single base away; this may be a read error. The rearrangement uses TRBV4-2 and TRBJ2-7; 7 nucleotides align to TRBD2. CDR3 length equals 16 residues. Germline V lookup: CDR1 LGHNA, CDR2 YNFKEQ. V shed 4 bases, J shed 3 bases, and the junction held 12 bases outside the gene matches. CDR3 loop: CASSRALGGGLYEQYF. The CDR3 DNA reads TGTGCCAGCAGCCGGGCCCTTGGGGGAGGGCTCTACGAGCAGTACTTC.

The DNA of the CDR3 is TGTGCCAGCTCACCTGACAGCCTATATGGCTACACCTTC. This translates into CASSPDSLYGYTF. The chain combines TRBV18 with TRBJ1-2; D perhaps matches TRBD1 (5 bases). V dropped 3 bases and J dropped 5 bases, with 10 bases sitting between them. From germline, CDR1 is KGHSH and CDR2 LQKENI. The CDR3 runs to 13 residues.

In this sample, this clonotype turned up many times. The DNA for the CDR3 is TGTGCCAGCAGCCCCTGGGAGGTGCCCGAAAAACTGTTTTTT. It yields the protein CASSPWEVPEKLFF. This chain uses TRBV11-2 with TRBJ1-4; D ambiguous. The CDR3 loop spans 14 amino acids. Trimming took off 5 bases at V and 8 bases at J, with 15 bases between the two ends. Germline CDR1 and CDR2: SGHAT and FQNNGV.

This clonotype occurred a few times. The chain carries TRBV29-1 and TRBJ2-3; maybe TRBD2 (5 bases). The CDR3 loop spans 15 amino acids. The germline gives CDR1 SQVTM, CDR2 ANQGSEA. Trimming removed 4 bases from V and 5 bases from J, with 19 bases in between. The CDR3 region has the DNA TGCAGCGTTGTGTTTACCAGCGGCAGAGGAGATACGCAGTATTTT. It encodes CSVVFTSGRGDTQYF.

This clonotype was observed many times. J is TRBJ2-2 and V is TRBV24-1; D call uncertain. This CDR3 contains 15 residues. CDR1 and CDR2 from the germline V gene are KGHDR and SFDVKD. V was clipped by 3 bases and J by 3 bases, with 10 bases between them. As DNA, the CDR3 is TGTGCCACCAGTGATGGGCAGACCGACACCGGGGAGCTGTTTTTT. Its protein is CATSDGQTDTGELFF.

This clonotype has a count of ten or more. This sequence joins TRBV19 and TRBJ2-7; D tentatively reads TRBD1 or TRBD2 (5 bases each). Germline CDR1 is LNHDA and CDR2 is SQIVND (reference sequence). V was trimmed by 0 bases and J by 1 base, leaving 16 bases between them. The CDR3 runs to 17 residues. CDR3 loop: CASSIELPLGRSYEQYF. CDR3 in DNA: TGTGCCAGTAGTATAGAGTTACCCCTGGGACGGTCCTACGAGCAGTACTTC. Based on the CDR3 plus reference TRBV19 and TRBJ2-7, the full variable domain is DGGITQSPKYLFRKEGQNVTLSCEQNLNHDAMYWYRQDPGQGLRLIYYSQIVNDFQKGDIAEGYSVSREKKESFPLTVTSAQKNPTAFYLCASSIELPLGRSYEQYFGPGTRLTVT.

The J gene is TRBJ2-5, the V gene TRBV20-1; no clear D. This CDR3 contains 18 residues. The V end lost 6 bases, the J end lost 0 bases, and 26 bases lay between the germline ends. The germline CDR1 and CDR2 sequences are DFQATT and SNEGSKA (reference sequence). The CDR3 reads CSAVLKQLTYQYQETQYF. CDR3 DNA: TGCAGTGCGGTCCTAAAACAGCTTACTTACCAGTACCAAGAGACCCAGTACTTC.

This clonotype has more than one count but fewer than ten. The rearrangement joins TRBV11-1 to TRBJ1-1; D unclear. The CDR3 runs 15 residues. V was cut by 3 bases and J by 3 bases, with 14 bases left in between. The V gene's germline CDR1 is SGHAT and CDR2 FQDESV (reference sequence). The CDR3 is CASSFQARVDTEAFF. DNA of the CDR3: TGTGCCAGCAGCTTCCAGGCCCGGGTGGACACTGAAGCTTTCTTT.

This clonotype was found many times. The J gene is TRBJ1-2, the V gene TRBV20-1; no reliable D call. V was shortened by 1 base and J by 3 bases, with 12 bases between the two germline ends. Germline CDR1 is DFQATT and CDR2 is SNEGSKA (reference sequence). The CDR3 loop spans 14 amino acids. The CDR3 loop is CSARVPGSYYGYTF. CDR3 DNA sequence: TGCAGTGCTAGAGTGCCAGGCTCCTACTATGGCTACACCTTC.

This clonotype was seen more than once but under ten times. CDR3 DNA sequence: TGTGCCAGCAGCTTAGTGTACGCCCACTCTGGAAACACCATATATTTT. Its translation is CASSLVYAHSGNTIYF. The chain has TRBV7-8 and TRBJ1-3; D ambiguous. The germline V gene encodes CDR1 SGHVS and CDR2 FQNEAQ. The CDR3 covers 16 residues. Trimming shortened V by 1 base and J by 0 bases, and 10 bases separated the two germline ends.